This T cell receptor (beta chain) was sequenced in a study of blood T cell repertoires in COVID-19. At the level of the study: The United States, Italy and Spain provided the acute and convalescent COVID-19 samples. The analysed material was cDNA or gDNA that came from T cells, B-cell-depleted T cells, or PBMCs.

During active infection, Seattle patients enrolled and were then monitored through disease. As processed by the authors: By means of reference gene primer amplification, nucleated cell counts were estimated. TCRdb's copy holds only in-frame clones and misses some; the assay was immunoSEQ multiplex PCR. That table supplies the V and J calls and clone size; D and trimming were determined from the DNA. The table includes nearly 350,000 clones, over 70% detected once. Trimming removed 8 bases from V and 8 bases from J, with 18 bases in between. This CDR3 region has 14 residues. Germline V lookup: CDR1 MNHEY, CDR2 SVGAGI.

The chain combines TRBV6-5 with TRBJ1-4; TRBD1 might be the D (5 bases). This clonotype was sampled from a woman aged 45-60 years with COVID-19, enrolled during active disease. The specimen sequenced was peripheral blood. This chain's CDR3 is CASAGSGLGEKLFF. In nucleotides, the CDR3 is TGTGCCAGCGCCGGGTCAGGGTTGGGCGAAAAACTGTTTTTT.